This is a list of T cell receptor beta chains from one sample in a study of blood T cell repertoires in COVID-19. Data came from immunoSEQ multiplex PCR; TCRdb stores just in-frame clones and leaves some out. The repertoire has 250,000 or so clones, about nine tenths of them found once; the top ten carry just over 2.5%. The sequenced sample consisted of PBMCs or T cells enriched from blood (not recorded which). Every receptor here comes from a woman in her twenties or thirties with acute COVID-19. Both conserved end residues are part of each CDR3. A D gene is named only where the DNA matches it firmly. The size field is filled for only some rows; it gives once, few, many or a size class.

.	.	TRBJ1-2	TRBV10-3	CAISESTINYGYTF	TGTGCCATCAGTGAGTCGACTATTAACTATGGCTACACCTTC
.	TRBD1	TRBJ1-4	TRBV20-1	CSASRTGVREKLFF	TGCAGTGCTAGTAGAACAGGGGTGAGAGAAAAACTGTTTTTT
.	.	TRBJ1-1	TRBV3-1/TRBV3-2	CASSQVAGNTEAFF	TGTGCCAGCAGCCAAGTAGCGGGTAACACTGAAGCTTTCTTT
.	.	TRBJ1-5	TRBV12-3/TRBV12-4	CASSIQDGQPQHF	TGTGCCAGCAGTATACAGGACGGGCAGCCCCAGCATTTT
.	TRBD1	TRBJ2-7	TRBV2	CASSVGTEFPSYEQYF	TGTGCCAGCAGTGTCGGGACAGAATTCCCCTCCTACGAGCAGTACTTC
.	.	TRBJ1-6	TRBV3-1/TRBV3-2	CASSQDRRRGSGDPLHF	TGTGCCAGCAGCCAAGATCGAAGACGTGGGAGTGGAGATCCCCTCCACTTT
.	.	TRBJ2-6	TRBV6-2/TRBV6-3	CASSYEGTGANVLTF	TGTGCCAGCAGTTACGAGGGAACTGGGGCCAACGTCCTGACTTTC
.	TRBD1	TRBJ1-2	TRBV6-2/TRBV6-3	CASSYVGTGLINYGYTF	TGTGCCAGCAGTTACGTCGGGACAGGGCTGATCAACTATGGCTACACCTTC
.	.	TRBJ2-7	TRBV11-1	CASSLLESYEQYF	TGTGCCAGCAGCTTATTGGAGTCCTACGAGCAGTACTTC
.	.	TRBJ2-2	TRBV19	CASTFWRSGTGELFF	TGTGCCAGTACTTTCTGGAGGTCGGGCACCGGGGAGCTGTTTTTT
.	.	TRBJ1-2	TRBV5-5	CASSLYSLSRDKGYGYTF	TGTGCCAGCAGCTTGTACAGTTTGTCTCGGGACAAGGGATATGGCTACACCTTC
few	TRBD2	TRBJ2-1	TRBV4-2	CASSPLGSGGYGEQFF	TGTGCCAGCAGCCCGCTGGGTAGCGGGGGGTATGGAGAGCAGTTCTTC
.	.	TRBJ1-2	TRBV2	CASSGSPTDGRGYTF	TGTGCCAGCAGTGGATCCCCGACGGATGGGCGAGGCTACACCTTC
.	.	TRBJ1-2	TRBV7-8	CASSLEWVITGVGYTF	TGTGCCAGCAGCTTAGAATGGGTTATCACGGGGGTCGGCTACACCTTC
.	TRBD1	TRBJ1-5	TRBV5-1	CASSDRAGNQPQHF	TGCGCCAGCAGCGACAGGGCGGGCAATCAGCCCCAGCATTTT
.	.	TRBJ1-4	TRBV5-6	CASSLVAGSNEKLFF	TGTGCCAGCAGCTTGGTGGCCGGGAGTAATGAAAAACTGTTTTTT
.	TRBD1	TRBJ2-4	TRBV27	CASSSGQGALKAKNIQYF	TGTGCCAGCAGTTCGGGACAGGGGGCGCTAAAGGCCAAAAACATTCAGTACTTC
.	.	TRBJ1-1	TRBV7-9	CASSLSTGDTEAFF	TGTGCCAGCAGCTTATCCACGGGAGACACTGAAGCTTTCTTT
.	.	TRBJ1-1	TRBV5-1	CASSGGQYSATEAFF	TGCGCCAGCAGCGGAGGACAGTATTCGGCGACTGAAGCTTTCTTT
.	TRBD1	TRBJ1-2	TRBV7-2	CASSQNRGPYGYTF	TGTGCCAGCAGCCAGAACAGGGGGCCCTATGGCTACACCTTC
once	.	TRBJ1-3	TRBV7-2	CASSLARRGDSGNTIYF	TGTGCCAGCAGCTTAGCGCGAAGGGGCGATTCTGGAAACACCATATATTTT
once	TRBD1	TRBJ1-4	TRBV6-5	CASSRDSQNEKLFF	TGTGCCAGCAGCCGGGACAGCCAAAATGAAAAACTGTTTTTT
.	.	TRBJ2-2	TRBV3-1/TRBV3-2	CASSQYTTGELFF	TGTGCCAGCAGCCAATACACCACCGGGGAGCTGTTTTTT
.	TRBD1	TRBJ1-2	TRBV5-6	CASSRPGTGAPSGYTF	TGTGCCAGCAGTCGTCCCGGGACAGGGGCACCAAGTGGCTACACCTTC
.	.	TRBJ1-2	TRBV13	CASSLAGTNYGYTF	TGTGCCAGCAGCTTAGCGGGGACTAACTATGGCTACACCTTC
.	TRBD1	TRBJ2-7	TRBV6-2/TRBV6-3	CASSPERDRTDEQYF	TGTGCCAGCAGTCCGGAACGGGACAGAACGGACGAGCAGTACTTC
.	.	TRBJ2-5	TRBV4-3	CASSQDLGLRETQYF	TGCGCCAGCAGCCAAGATCTAGGACTAAGGGAGACCCAGTACTTC
.	.	TRBJ2-2	TRBV5-1	CASRDTNTGELFF	TGCGCCAGCCGGGACACGAACACCGGGGAGCTGTTTTTT
.	.	TRBJ1-2	TRBV20-1	CSAKLGDGYTF	TGCAGTGCTAAATTAGGAGATGGCTACACCTTC
.	TRBD1	TRBJ1-5	TRBV7-9	CASSLGTGVNQPQHF	TGTGCCAGCAGCCTGGGGACAGGGGTAAATCAGCCCCAGCATTTT
.	TRBD1	TRBJ1-3	TRBV11-2	CASSFPTGGGGNTIYF	TGTGCCAGCAGCTTCCCGACAGGGGGAGGTGGAAACACCATATATTTT
.	.	TRBJ2-5	TRBV4-3	CASSQDRYQETQYF	TGCGCCAGCAGCCAAGACCGGTACCAAGAGACCCAGTACTTC
.	.	TRBJ1-2	TRBV29-1	CSVEDAGQGGYTF	TGCAGCGTTGAAGACGCAGGGCAGGGTGGCTACACCTTC
few	TRBD1	TRBJ1-1	TRBV6-5	CASGFQGARTEAFF	TGTGCCAGCGGATTCCAGGGGGCGCGGACTGAAGCTTTCTTT